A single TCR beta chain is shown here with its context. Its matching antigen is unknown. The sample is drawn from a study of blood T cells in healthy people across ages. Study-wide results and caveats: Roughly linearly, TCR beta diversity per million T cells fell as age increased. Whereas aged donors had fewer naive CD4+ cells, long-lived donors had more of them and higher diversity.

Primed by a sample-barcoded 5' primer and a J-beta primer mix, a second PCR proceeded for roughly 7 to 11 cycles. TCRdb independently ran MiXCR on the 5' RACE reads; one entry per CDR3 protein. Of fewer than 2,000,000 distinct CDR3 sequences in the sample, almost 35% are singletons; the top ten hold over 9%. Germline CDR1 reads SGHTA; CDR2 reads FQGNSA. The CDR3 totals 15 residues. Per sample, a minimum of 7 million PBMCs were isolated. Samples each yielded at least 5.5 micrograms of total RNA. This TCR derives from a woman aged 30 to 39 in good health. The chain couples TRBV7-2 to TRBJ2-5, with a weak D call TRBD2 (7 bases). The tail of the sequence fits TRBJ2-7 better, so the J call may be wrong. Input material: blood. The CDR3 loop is CASSLEGGEFDEQYF. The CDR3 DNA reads TGTGCCAGCAGCTTAGAGGGGGGGGAATTCGACGAGCAGTACTTC.